This is a list of T cell receptor beta chains from one sample in a study of control samples from healthy donors and cancer patients. Profiled with immunoSEQ multiplex PCR; TCRdb holds only in-frame clones, not every one. The sample has approximately 76,000 clones, 65% to 90% seen once. Input material: PBMCs. These receptors all stem from a man in his fifties or sixties with head and neck cancer. CDR3s include the opening cysteine and the closing phenylalanine or tryptophan. A D gene is named only where the DNA matches it firmly. Clone size is given for some rows only: seen once, a few or many times, or a class if the clone is expanded.

TRBV28	17	NA	TRBD2	TRBJ2-1	CASSLGLAGGAYNEQFF	TGTGCCAGCAGTCTCGGACTAGCGGGAGGGGCCTACAATGAGCAGTTCTTC
TRBV6-4	15	once	NA	TRBJ2-1	CASRRRGPEFNEQFF	TGTGCCAGCAGGAGGAGGGGGCCCGAATTTAATGAGCAGTTCTTC
TRBV18	19	NA	NA	TRBJ2-6	CASSLGRGLVRSGANVLTF	TGTGCCAGCTCCCTAGGTCGGGGCTTAGTGCGCTCTGGGGCCAACGTCCTGACTTTC
TRBV4-1	15	few	NA	TRBJ1-1	CASSPTKEWNTEAFF	TGCGCCAGCAGCCCGACAAAGGAATGGAACACTGAAGCTTTCTTT
TRBV6-5	12	NA	NA	TRBJ1-2	CASRDSNYGYTF	TGTGCCAGCAGAGACAGTAACTATGGCTACACCTTC
TRBV5-1	15	NA	TRBD2	TRBJ2-7	CASSLVAGGFYEQYF	TGCGCCAGCAGCTTGGTAGCGGGAGGGTTCTACGAGCAGTACTTC
TRBV7-2	12	NA	NA	TRBJ1-1	CASSSEGPRAFF	TGTGCCAGCAGCTCGGAAGGACCTCGGGCTTTCTTT
TRBV6-1	14	medium-sized	NA	TRBJ1-2	CASSEGGAGAGYTF	TGTGCCAGCAGTGAAGGAGGGGCAGGGGCCGGCTACACCTTC
TRBV18	16	NA	TRBD2	TRBJ2-7	CASSRLGEGFSYEQYF	TGTGCCAGCTCACGCCTGGGGGAGGGGTTCTCCTACGAGCAGTACTTC
TRBV10-3	14	NA	NA	TRBJ1-6	CAIREVTTNSPLHF	TGTGCCATCAGGGAGGTAACTACTAATTCACCCCTCCACTTT
TRBV28	15	NA	NA	TRBJ2-7	CASSPSGAGVGEQYF	TGTGCCAGCAGTCCGTCAGGGGCCGGCGTCGGAGAGCAGTACTTC
TRBV27	13	NA	TRBD1	TRBJ1-2	CASKGTGNYGYTF	TGTGCCAGCAAAGGGACAGGAAACTATGGCTACACCTTC
TRBV2	14	many	NA	TRBJ1-3	CASSELADGNTIYF	TGTGCCAGCAGTGAATTGGCGGATGGAAACACCATATATTTT
TRBV6-5	13	NA	NA	TRBJ2-3	CATATVSTDTQYF	TGTGCCACCGCGACAGTTAGCACAGATACGCAGTATTTT
TRBV28	14	NA	NA	TRBJ1-1	CASSLWTPYAEAFF	TGTGCCAGCAGTTTGTGGACGCCCTACGCTGAAGCTTTCTTT
TRBV10-2	15	few	TRBD2	TRBJ2-1	CASRGTSGRGNEQFF	TGCGCCAGCAGGGGGACTAGCGGGAGAGGGAATGAGCAGTTCTTC
TRBV6-5	11	NA	TRBD1	TRBJ1-1	CASSHRGEAFF	TGTGCCAGCAGTCACAGGGGCGAAGCTTTCTTT
TRBV5-6	13	NA	NA	TRBJ2-7	CASNRGDSYEQYF	TGTGCCAGCAACAGAGGTGACTCCTACGAGCAGTACTTC
TRBV7-2	13	NA	NA	TRBJ2-1	CASSRGTPGGQFF	TGTGCCAGCAGCAGAGGGACCCCAGGAGGCCAGTTCTTC
TRBV4-1	17	NA	NA	TRBJ2-1	CASSQLQGFGSYNEQFF	TGCGCCAGCAGCCAACTACAGGGTTTCGGCTCCTACAATGAGCAGTTCTTC
TRBV10-1	11	NA	NA	TRBJ2-7	CASSAGYEQYF	TGCGCCAGCAGTGCAGGGTACGAGCAGTACTTC
TRBV28	13	few	NA	TRBJ1-2	CASSIGGVYGYTF	TGTGCCAGCAGTATCGGGGGTGTTTATGGCTACACCTTC
TRBV4-2	15	few	NA	TRBJ1-2	CASSQDGRRVGGYTF	TGTGCCAGCAGCCAAGATGGGAGACGGGTGGGGGGCTACACCTTC
TRBV4-1	18	NA	NA	TRBJ1-5	CASSQESPRAGSNQPQHF	TGCGCCAGCAGCCAAGAAAGTCCCCGGGCCGGGAGTAATCAGCCCCAGCATTTT
TRBV7-9	16	NA	TRBD1	TRBJ2-1	CASSGRPGTGANEQFF	TGTGCCAGCAGCGGCCGTCCCGGGACAGGGGCCAATGAGCAGTTCTTC
TRBV18	15	NA	NA	TRBJ1-5	CASSLSGLNNQPQHF	TGTGCCAGCTCACTTTCCGGGCTCAATAACCAGCCCCAGCATTTT
TRBV4-2	15	NA	NA	TRBJ2-7	CASSQPGTLNYEQYF	TGTGCCAGCAGCCAACCCGGGACTTTGAACTACGAGCAGTACTTC
TRBV19	16	once	NA	TRBJ2-1	CASSEQRGGKGDEQFF	TGTGCCAGTAGCGAGCAAAGGGGGGGGAAAGGGGATGAGCAGTTCTTC
TRBV5-1	14	NA	NA	TRBJ2-1	CASSWQDRADLAFF	TGCGCCAGCAGCTGGCAAGATCGGGCGGACCTAGCGTTCTTC
TRBV5-1	14	NA	NA	TRBJ2-1	CASSLYGNDNEQFF	TGCGCCAGCAGCTTGTACGGGAACGACAATGAGCAGTTCTTC
TRBV19	14	NA	TRBD1	TRBJ2-1	CASRDRGLTNEQFF	TGTGCCAGCAGAGACAGGGGTCTTACGAATGAGCAGTTCTTC
TRBV5-8	16	NA	TRBD1	TRBJ2-1	CASNPTGQPSVDEQFF	TGTGCCAGCAATCCTACGGGACAGCCTTCGGTAGATGAGCAGTTCTTC
TRBV7-9	13	NA	NA	TRBJ1-2	CASSLYPDYGYTF	TGTGCCAGCAGCCTGTATCCAGACTATGGCTACACCTTC
TRBV30	15	NA	TRBD1	TRBJ1-6	CAWKRTGTGGSPLHF	TGTGCCTGGAAACGGACCGGGACAGGGGGATCACCCCTCCACTTT
TRBV27	17	NA	NA	TRBJ1-6	CASSPIRGGARNSPLHF	TGTGCCAGCAGTCCTATAAGGGGCGGGGCCAGGAATTCACCCCTCCACTTT
TRBV18	11	NA	NA	TRBJ1-2	CASSPSGGYTF	TGTGCCAGCTCCCCCTCAGGGGGCTACACCTTC
TRBV7-6	15	once	TRBD1	TRBJ1-4	CASSFTGQGTEKLFF	TGTGCCAGCAGCTTCACAGGACAGGGAACCGAAAAACTGTTTTTT
TRBV5-4	14	NA	TRBD1	TRBJ1-1	CASRLRGLDTEAFF	TGTGCCAGCAGGCTCAGGGGGTTAGACACTGAAGCTTTCTTT
TRBV6-5	13	NA	NA	TRBJ2-1	CASRGTGSGEQFF	TGTGCCAGCAGGGGTACAGGGTCAGGTGAGCAGTTCTTC
TRBV28	14	NA	NA	TRBJ1-5	CATNPWGLAQPQHF	TGTGCCACCAACCCGTGGGGCCTTGCACAGCCCCAGCATTTT
TRBV28	14	once	NA	TRBJ2-3	CASLRGGTADTQYF	TGTGCCAGCTTGAGAGGCGGGACAGCAGATACGCAGTATTTT
TRBV19	15	NA	NA	TRBJ1-6	CASSGMGQRNSPLHF	TGTGCCAGTAGCGGGATGGGGCAGCGGAATTCACCCCTCCACTTT
TRBV9	14	NA	TRBD1	TRBJ2-1	CASSPDGTANEQFF	TGTGCCAGCAGCCCTGACGGGACAGCCAATGAGCAGTTCTTC
TRBV5-6	13	NA	TRBD1	TRBJ2-7	CASSLRDRSEQYF	TGTGCCAGCAGCTTGAGGGACAGAAGCGAGCAGTACTTC
TRBV11-2	14	few	NA	TRBJ1-5	CASSPGTPRQPQHF	TGTGCCAGCAGCCCAGGGACACCGCGACAGCCCCAGCATTTT
TRBV7-7	14	NA	TRBD1	TRBJ2-5	CASSRTGFQETQYF	TGTGCCAGCAGCCGGACAGGGTTCCAAGAGACCCAGTACTTC
TRBV3-1/TRBV3-2	18	NA	TRBD2	TRBJ2-7	CASSQVVSSGRRSYEQYF	TGTGCCAGCAGCCAAGTAGTGTCTAGCGGGAGACGGTCCTACGAGCAGTACTTC
TRBV18	14	NA	TRBD1	TRBJ1-5	CASSPGQGLQPQHF	TGTGCCAGCTCACCGGGACAGGGTCTTCAGCCCCAGCATTTT
TRBV6-4	14	NA	TRBD1	TRBJ2-3	CATKRDRATDTQYF	TGTGCCACCAAGCGGGACAGGGCCACAGATACGCAGTATTTT
TRBV6-5	15	NA	NA	TRBJ2-7	CASSYSPLQSYEQYF	TGTGCCAGCAGTTACTCGCCCCTGCAATCGTACGAGCAGTACTTC